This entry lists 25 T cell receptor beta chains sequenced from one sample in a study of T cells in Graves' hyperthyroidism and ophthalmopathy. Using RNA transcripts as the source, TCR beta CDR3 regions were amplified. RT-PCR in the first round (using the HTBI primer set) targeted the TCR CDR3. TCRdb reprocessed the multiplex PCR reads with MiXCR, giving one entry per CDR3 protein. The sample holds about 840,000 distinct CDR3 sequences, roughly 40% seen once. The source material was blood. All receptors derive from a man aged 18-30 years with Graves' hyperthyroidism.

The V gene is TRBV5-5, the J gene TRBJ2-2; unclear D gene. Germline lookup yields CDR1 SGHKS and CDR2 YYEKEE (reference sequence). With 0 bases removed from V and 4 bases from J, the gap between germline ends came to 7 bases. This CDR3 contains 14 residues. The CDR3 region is CASSLGTVTGELFF. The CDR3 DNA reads TGTGCCAGCAGCTTGGGGACGGTCACCGGGGAGCTGTTTTTT.

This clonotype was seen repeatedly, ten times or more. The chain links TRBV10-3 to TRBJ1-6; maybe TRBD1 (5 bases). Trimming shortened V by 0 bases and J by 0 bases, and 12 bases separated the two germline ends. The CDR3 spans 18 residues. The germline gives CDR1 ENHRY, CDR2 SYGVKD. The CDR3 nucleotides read TGTGCCATCAGTGAGTCGACGGCAGGGAGCTCCTATAATTCACCCCTCCACTTT. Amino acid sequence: CAISESTAGSSYNSPLHF.

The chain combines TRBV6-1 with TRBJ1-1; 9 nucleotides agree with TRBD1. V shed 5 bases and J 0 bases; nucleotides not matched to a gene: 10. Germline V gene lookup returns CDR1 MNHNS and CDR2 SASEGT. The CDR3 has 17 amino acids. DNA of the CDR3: TGTGCCAGCAGTTCCCTCGGGACAGGGCTTATGAACACTGAAGCTTTCTTT. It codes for CASSSLGTGLMNTEAFF.

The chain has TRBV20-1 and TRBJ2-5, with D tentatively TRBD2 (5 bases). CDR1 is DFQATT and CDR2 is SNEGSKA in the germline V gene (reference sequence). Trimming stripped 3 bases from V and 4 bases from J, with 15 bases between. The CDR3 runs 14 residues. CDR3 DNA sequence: TGCAGTGCTAGGGATGGAACTAGTACAGAGACCCAGTACTTC. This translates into CSARDGTSTETQYF.

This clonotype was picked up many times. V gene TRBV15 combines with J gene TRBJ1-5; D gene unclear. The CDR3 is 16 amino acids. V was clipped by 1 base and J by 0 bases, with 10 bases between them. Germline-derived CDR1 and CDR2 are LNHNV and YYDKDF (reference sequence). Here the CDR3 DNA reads TGTGCCACCAGCAGAGGGCTAGAGAATAGCAATCAGCCCCAGCATTTT. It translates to CATSRGLENSNQPQHF.

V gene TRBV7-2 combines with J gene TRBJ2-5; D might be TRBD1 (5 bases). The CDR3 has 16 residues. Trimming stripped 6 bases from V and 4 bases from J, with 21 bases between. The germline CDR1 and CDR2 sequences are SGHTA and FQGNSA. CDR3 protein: CASSYSLSRVGETQYF. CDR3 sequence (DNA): TGTGCCAGCAGTTACTCCCTATCCAGGGTCGGAGAGACCCAGTACTTC.

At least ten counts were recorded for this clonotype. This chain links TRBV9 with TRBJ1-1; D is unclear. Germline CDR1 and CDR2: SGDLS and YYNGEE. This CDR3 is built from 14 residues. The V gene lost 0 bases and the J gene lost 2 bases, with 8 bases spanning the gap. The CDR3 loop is CASSVGAINTEAFF. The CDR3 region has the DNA TGTGCCAGCAGCGTAGGGGCCATAAACACTGAAGCTTTCTTT. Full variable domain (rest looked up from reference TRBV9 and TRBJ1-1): DSGVTQTPKHLITATGQRVTLRCSPRSGDLSVYWYQQSLDQGLQFLIQYYNGEERAKGNILERFSAQQFPDLHSELNLSSLELGDSALYFCASSVGAINTEAFFGQGTRLTVV.

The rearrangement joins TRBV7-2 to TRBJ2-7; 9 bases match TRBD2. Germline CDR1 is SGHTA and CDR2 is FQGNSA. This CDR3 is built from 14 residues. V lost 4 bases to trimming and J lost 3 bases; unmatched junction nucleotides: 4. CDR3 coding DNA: TGTGCCAGCAGCTCACGACTAGCGGACTACGAGCAGTACTTC. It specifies CASSSRLADYEQYF.

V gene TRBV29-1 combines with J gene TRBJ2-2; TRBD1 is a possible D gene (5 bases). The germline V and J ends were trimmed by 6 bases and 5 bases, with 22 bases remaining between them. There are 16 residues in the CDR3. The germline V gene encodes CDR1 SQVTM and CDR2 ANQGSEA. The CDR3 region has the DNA TGCAGCGTGTATCAAGGGGCTGGGGCCACTACCGGGGAGCTGTTTTTT. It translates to CSVYQGAGATTGELFF.

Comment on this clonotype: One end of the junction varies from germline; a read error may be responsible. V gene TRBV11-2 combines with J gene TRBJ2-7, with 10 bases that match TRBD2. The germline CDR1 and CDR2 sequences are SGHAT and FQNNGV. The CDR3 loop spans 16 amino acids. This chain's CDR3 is CTSSLELAGIPYEQYF. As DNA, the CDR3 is TGTACCAGCAGCTTAGAACTAGCGGGAATACCCTACGAGCAGTACTTC.

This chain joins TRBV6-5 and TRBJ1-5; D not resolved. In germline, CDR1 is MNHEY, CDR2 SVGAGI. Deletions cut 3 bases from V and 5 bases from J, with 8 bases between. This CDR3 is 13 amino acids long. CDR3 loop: CASSYQAHQPQHF. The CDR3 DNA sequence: TGTGCCAGCAGTTATCAGGCCCATCAGCCCCAGCATTTT.

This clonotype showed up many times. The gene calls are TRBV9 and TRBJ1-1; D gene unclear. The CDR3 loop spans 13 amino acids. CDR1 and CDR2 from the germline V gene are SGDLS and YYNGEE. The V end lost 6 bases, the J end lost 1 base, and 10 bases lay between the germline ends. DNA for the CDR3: TGTGCCAGCAAGAAGGTGGAGAACACTGAAGCTTTCTTT. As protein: CASKKVENTEAFF.

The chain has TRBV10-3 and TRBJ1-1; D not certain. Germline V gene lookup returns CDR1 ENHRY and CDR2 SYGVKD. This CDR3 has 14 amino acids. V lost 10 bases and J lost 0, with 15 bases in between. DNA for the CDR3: TGTGCCAGCAACTGGGCAGGCTTGAACACTGAAGCTTTCTTT. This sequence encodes CASNWAGLNTEAFF.

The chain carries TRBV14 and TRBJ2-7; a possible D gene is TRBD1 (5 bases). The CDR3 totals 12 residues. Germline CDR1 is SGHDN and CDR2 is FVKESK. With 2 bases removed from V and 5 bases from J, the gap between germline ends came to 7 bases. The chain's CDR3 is CASSQKGDEQYF. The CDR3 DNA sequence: TGTGCCAGCAGCCAAAAAGGGGACGAGCAGTACTTC.

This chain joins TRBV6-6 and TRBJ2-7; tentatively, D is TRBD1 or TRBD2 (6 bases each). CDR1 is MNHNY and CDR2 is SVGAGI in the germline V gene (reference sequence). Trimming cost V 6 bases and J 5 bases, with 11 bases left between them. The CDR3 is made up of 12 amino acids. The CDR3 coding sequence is TGTGCCAGCAGGGAGGGGGTCAACGAGCAGTACTTC. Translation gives CASREGVNEQYF.

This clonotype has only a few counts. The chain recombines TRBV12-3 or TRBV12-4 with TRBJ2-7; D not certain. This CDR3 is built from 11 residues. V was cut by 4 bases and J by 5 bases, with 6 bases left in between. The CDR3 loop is CASSYANEQYF. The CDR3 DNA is TGTGCCAGCAGTTACGCGAACGAGCAGTACTTC.

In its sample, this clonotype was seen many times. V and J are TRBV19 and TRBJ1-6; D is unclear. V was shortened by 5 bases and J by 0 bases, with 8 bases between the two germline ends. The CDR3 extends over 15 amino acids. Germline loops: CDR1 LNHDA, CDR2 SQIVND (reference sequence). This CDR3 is CASSYGGSYNSPLHF. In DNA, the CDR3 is TGTGCCAGTAGTTACGGCGGCTCCTATAATTCACCCCTCCACTTT.

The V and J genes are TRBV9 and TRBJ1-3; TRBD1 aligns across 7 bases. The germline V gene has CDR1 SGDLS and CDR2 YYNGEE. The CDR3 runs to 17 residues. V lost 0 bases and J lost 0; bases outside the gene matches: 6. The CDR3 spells CASSVAPDRYSGNTIYF. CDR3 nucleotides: TGTGCCAGCAGCGTAGCGCCGGACAGGTACTCTGGAAACACCATATATTTT.

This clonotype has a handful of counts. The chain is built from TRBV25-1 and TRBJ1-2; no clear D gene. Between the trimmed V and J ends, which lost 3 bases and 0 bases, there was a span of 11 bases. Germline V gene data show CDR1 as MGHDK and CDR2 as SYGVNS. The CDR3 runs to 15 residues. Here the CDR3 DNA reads TGTGCCAGCAGTGAGTCTGGAGAAGCTAACTATGGCTACACCTTC. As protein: CASSESGEANYGYTF.

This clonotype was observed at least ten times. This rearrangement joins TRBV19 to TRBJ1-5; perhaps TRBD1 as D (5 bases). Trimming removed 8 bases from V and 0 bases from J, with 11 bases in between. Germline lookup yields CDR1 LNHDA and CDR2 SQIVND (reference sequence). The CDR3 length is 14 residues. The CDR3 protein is CASAGTDSNQPQHF. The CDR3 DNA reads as TGTGCCAGTGCTGGGACGGATAGCAATCAGCCCCAGCATTTT.

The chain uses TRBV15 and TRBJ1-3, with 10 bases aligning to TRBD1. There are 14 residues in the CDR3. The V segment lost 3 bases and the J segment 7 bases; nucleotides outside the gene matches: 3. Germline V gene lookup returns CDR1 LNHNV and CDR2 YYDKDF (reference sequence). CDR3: CATSRRDRGNTIYF. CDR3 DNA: TGTGCCACCAGCAGGAGGGACAGGGGCAACACCATATATTTT.

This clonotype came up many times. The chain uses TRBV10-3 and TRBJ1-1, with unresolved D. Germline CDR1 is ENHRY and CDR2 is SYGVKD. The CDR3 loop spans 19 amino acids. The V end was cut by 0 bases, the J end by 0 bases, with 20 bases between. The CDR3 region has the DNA TGTGCCATCAGTGAGTCGCCAGCCCGGAGGGATTCTTTGAACACTGAAGCTTTCTTT. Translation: CAISESPARRDSLNTEAFF.

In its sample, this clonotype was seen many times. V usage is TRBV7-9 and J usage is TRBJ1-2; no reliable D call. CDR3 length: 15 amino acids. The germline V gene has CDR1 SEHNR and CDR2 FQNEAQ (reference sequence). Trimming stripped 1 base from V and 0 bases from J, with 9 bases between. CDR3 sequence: CASSLGSPPNYGYTF. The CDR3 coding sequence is TGTGCCAGCAGCTTAGGGTCCCCCCCTAACTATGGCTACACCTTC.

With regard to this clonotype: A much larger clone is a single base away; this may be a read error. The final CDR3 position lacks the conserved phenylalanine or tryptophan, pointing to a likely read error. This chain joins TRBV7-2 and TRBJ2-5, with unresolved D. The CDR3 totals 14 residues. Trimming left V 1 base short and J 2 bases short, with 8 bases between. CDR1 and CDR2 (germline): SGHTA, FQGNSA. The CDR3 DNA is TGTGCCAGCAGCTTAGTAGTCGGACAAGAGACCCAGTACCTC. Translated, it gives CASSLVVGQETQYL.

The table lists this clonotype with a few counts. Written as DNA, the CDR3 is TGTGCCAGCAGTTACTCATCGGGGGGCACTGAAGCTTTCTTT. Amino acid sequence: CASSYSSGGTEAFF. The chain couples TRBV6-5 to TRBJ1-1, with D possibly matching TRBD1 (5 bases). Germline V gene lookup returns CDR1 MNHEY and CDR2 SVGAGI. Trimming took off 0 bases at V and 4 bases at J, with 9 bases between the two ends. The length of the CDR3 is 14 residues.